This is a list of T cell receptor beta chains from one sample in a study of low-dose radiotherapy and immunotherapy resistance in tumors. TCRdb re-analysed the reads in MiXCR, keeping a single row per CDR3 protein. The sample records tens of thousands of distinct CDR3 sequences, 15% to 20% being singletons. The sequenced sample was PBMCs, obtained before treatment. The receptors stem from a male donor with prostate cancer. CDR3s include the opening cysteine and the closing phenylalanine or tryptophan. A D gene is named only where the DNA matches it firmly. Expanded clones get a size class; other rows say once, few or many, or leave the size out.

V gene: TRBV20-1; clone size: -; J gene: TRBJ1-5; D gene: -; CDR3 DNA: TGCAGTGCTAGAGAGGTTATTGGACCGACGATTAGCAATCAGCCCCAGCATTTT; CDR3 protein: CSAREVIGPTISNQPQHF
V gene: TRBV2; clone size: many; J gene: TRBJ2-7; D gene: -; CDR3 DNA: TGTGCCAGCAGTGAAAGGGCCGAGCAGTACTTC; CDR3 protein: CASSERAEQYF
V gene: TRBV6-5; clone size: many; J gene: TRBJ2-5; D gene: -; CDR3 DNA: TGTGCCAGCAGTTACTCCCCCCCCGGGGGTTACGCCGTGGCGGCTAAAACGGGCCAAGAGACCCAGTACTTC; CDR3 protein: CASSYSPPGGYAVAAKTGQETQYF
V gene: TRBV29-1; clone size: many; J gene: TRBJ2-3; D gene: -; CDR3 DNA: TGCAGCGTTGGAAAGCTGTGGGGGCGCGACACAGATACGCAGTATTTT; CDR3 protein: CSVGKLWGRDTDTQYF
V gene: TRBV3-1; clone size: many; J gene: TRBJ2-7; D gene: -; CDR3 DNA: TGTGCCAGCAGCCAAGATCCGACCTCCTACGAGCAGTACTTC; CDR3 protein: CASSQDPTSYEQYF
V gene: TRBV5-1; clone size: many; J gene: TRBJ2-5; D gene: TRBD1; CDR3 DNA: TGCGCCAGCAGCCTACAGGGGGCCGAGACCCAGTACTTC; CDR3 protein: CASSLQGAETQYF
V gene: TRBV30; clone size: many; J gene: TRBJ2-5; D gene: -; CDR3 DNA: TGTGCCTGGAGTGAGGCCCAAGAGACCCAGTACTTC; CDR3 protein: CAWSEAQETQYF
V gene: TRBV4-1; clone size: many; J gene: TRBJ2-4; D gene: TRBD2; CDR3 DNA: TGCGCCAGCAGCCACCGAGCGGGGGTGGTCAAAAACATTCAGTACTTC; CDR3 protein: CASSHRAGVVKNIQYF
V gene: TRBV7-2; clone size: many; J gene: TRBJ2-4; D gene: TRBD2; CDR3 DNA: TGTGCCAGCAGCTTAAGGGAGACTAGCGGGGGGGCCCTAGCCAAAAACATTCAGTACTTC; CDR3 protein: CASSLRETSGGALAKNIQYF
V gene: TRBV6-4; clone size: many; J gene: TRBJ2-2; D gene: -; CDR3 DNA: TGTGCCAGCAGTGACAGGGACACCGGGGAGCTGTTTTTT; CDR3 protein: CASSDRDTGELFF
V gene: TRBV20-1; clone size: many; J gene: TRBJ2-7; D gene: -; CDR3 DNA: TGCAGTGCTAGAGATCAAGGCAGGCTGGGCTCCTACGAGCAGTACTTC; CDR3 protein: CSARDQGRLGSYEQYF
V gene: TRBV3-1; clone size: many; J gene: TRBJ2-1; D gene: TRBD2; CDR3 DNA: TGTGCCAGCAGCCAAGATGTGGTAGCGGGGGGCGAGCAGTTCTTC; CDR3 protein: CASSQDVVAGGEQFF
V gene: TRBV19; clone size: many; J gene: TRBJ2-3; D gene: -; CDR3 DNA: TGTGCCAGTAGTATAGGTAGAGATACGCAGTATTTT; CDR3 protein: CASSIGRDTQYF
V gene: TRBV5-1; clone size: once; J gene: TRBJ2-3; D gene: -; CDR3 DNA: TGCGCCAGCAGCTTCAGGGGTTCGGGCACAGATACGCAGTATTTT; CDR3 protein: CASSFRGSGTDTQYF
V gene: TRBV29-1; clone size: many; J gene: TRBJ2-3; D gene: TRBD1; CDR3 DNA: TGCAGCGTGCCTCAGGGGGCAGGTGGAGATACGCAGTATTTT; CDR3 protein: CSVPQGAGGDTQYF
V gene: TRBV20-1; clone size: many; J gene: TRBJ2-3; D gene: -; CDR3 DNA: TGCAGTGCTAGCCGCTCCTCGGATGGCGCAGATACGCAGTATTTT; CDR3 protein: CSASRSSDGADTQYF
V gene: TRBV3-1; clone size: many; J gene: TRBJ2-3; D gene: -; CDR3 DNA: TGTGCCAGCAGCCTCGGTGGCGGGCCCGAGGGCACAGATACGCAGTATTTT; CDR3 protein: CASSLGGGPEGTDTQYF
V gene: TRBV5-4; clone size: few; J gene: TRBJ2-6; D gene: -; CDR3 DNA: TGTGCCAGCAGCTTGGTTTGGGACGGGGCCAACGTCCTGACTTTC; CDR3 protein: CASSLVWDGANVLTF
V gene: TRBV6-1; clone size: many; J gene: TRBJ2-5; D gene: -; CDR3 DNA: TGTGCCAGCAGTGAAGCGCTCCCCGCGGGGGCCCAAGAGACCCAGTACTTC; CDR3 protein: CASSEALPAGAQETQYF